A selection of T cell receptor beta chains follows, all from one sample in a study of naive and memory T cell subsets. TCRdb processed the 5' RACE reads anew with MiXCR; each CDR3 protein has one entry. The table has about 62,000 distinct CDR3 sequences, under 10% seen once. The receptors stem from a female donor in good health. Each CDR3 is given without its conserved first and last residue.

v_call	j_call	cdr3_aa
TRBV11-2	TRBJ2-5	ASSLRTQTVQETQY
TRBV6-1	TRBJ1-2	ASSVETVAYGYT
TRBV29-1	TRBJ2-1	SVLAAGHHTYNEQF
TRBV5-1	TRBJ2-7	ASSLAEGIYEQY
TRBV29-1	TRBJ2-1	SVDGGGGGKGISSYNEQF
TRBV12-3/TRBV12-4	TRBJ1-3	ASSSFGLSSGNTIY
TRBV25-1	TRBJ1-1	ASSEEYTEAF
TRBV27	TRBJ2-3	ASSPPLAVSTDTQY
TRBV28	TRBJ2-3	ASSSGYDTQY
TRBV28	TRBJ1-1	ASSPEGEYRGAF
TRBV19	TRBJ1-6	ASSPGTDNSPLH
TRBV29-1	TRBJ2-7	SVERSGRGYEQY
TRBV10-3	TRBJ2-2	AIATKSTGELF
TRBV12-3/TRBV12-4	TRBJ2-2	ASSLRPGELF
TRBV6-1	TRBJ1-6	ASAAEGRGRGNSPLH
TRBV11-1	TRBJ2-7	ASSQGTGHEQY
TRBV29-1	TRBJ1-2	SVGAEGPYGYT
TRBV12-3/TRBV12-4	TRBJ2-2	ASRQAGAYTGELF
TRBV10-3	TRBJ2-5	AIKVGSGQETQY
TRBV9	TRBJ1-6	ASSARPGTDNSPLH
TRBV18	TRBJ2-7	ASSPPGTGFYEQY
TRBV7-2	TRBJ2-7	ASRGQGSYEQY
TRBV10-3	TRBJ2-7	AISVDWVIEQY
TRBV19	TRBJ1-2	ASSIASGGDGYT
TRBV7-9	TRBJ1-2	ASSLVDRGNYGYT
TRBV19	TRBJ2-1	ASSTREGNNEQF
TRBV28	TRBJ1-5	ASSLTDSYSNQPQH
TRBV20-1	TRBJ2-7	SASAPGQGVGSGSEQY
TRBV6-6	TRBJ1-5	ASSYQGSNQPQH
TRBV30	TRBJ1-5	AWSADRGVQPQH
TRBV29-1	TRBJ2-5	SVESGAGETQY
TRBV7-9	TRBJ2-3	ASSPRDRGTDTQY
TRBV20-1	TRBJ2-7	SASAGTDSYEQY
TRBV28	TRBJ1-2	ASSFRNYGYT
TRBV29-1	TRBJ2-1	SVAQIGGGGYNEQF
TRBV25-1	TRBJ1-2	ASSPLRGLGYT